The sample holds a few counts of the clone carrying this TCR beta chain. No antigen is known for it. An end of the junction differs from the germline gene, which may be a read error. TCR beta cDNA libraries had unique molecular identifiers. A single record per CDR3 protein comes from TCRdb applying MiXCR to the PCR reads. The sample shows approximately 460,000 distinct CDR3 sequences, around 40% of them seen only once. These data belong to a study of post-analysis software for immune sequencing data. Study-level findings and limits: Multiple sclerosis patients had significantly lower normalized Chao1 diversity than controls. Same-batch samples co-clustered strongly by F measure. In patients, about 5 TRBV segments were more frequent than in controls, with TRBV5-6, TRBV5-1 and TRBV20-1 among them.

The CDR3 sequence is 16 residues long. The germline gives CDR1 MDHEN, CDR2 SYDVKM. The genes are TRBV28 and TRBJ2-5, with TRBD2 as a possible D gene (6 bases). The sequence derives from a girl aged 10 to 17 with multiple sclerosis. The specimen was blood. The CDR3 DNA sequence: TGTGCAAGCAGTCTGGGGACGGCGGGATATCAAGAGACCCAGTACTTC. It is translated as CASSLGTAGYQETQYF.